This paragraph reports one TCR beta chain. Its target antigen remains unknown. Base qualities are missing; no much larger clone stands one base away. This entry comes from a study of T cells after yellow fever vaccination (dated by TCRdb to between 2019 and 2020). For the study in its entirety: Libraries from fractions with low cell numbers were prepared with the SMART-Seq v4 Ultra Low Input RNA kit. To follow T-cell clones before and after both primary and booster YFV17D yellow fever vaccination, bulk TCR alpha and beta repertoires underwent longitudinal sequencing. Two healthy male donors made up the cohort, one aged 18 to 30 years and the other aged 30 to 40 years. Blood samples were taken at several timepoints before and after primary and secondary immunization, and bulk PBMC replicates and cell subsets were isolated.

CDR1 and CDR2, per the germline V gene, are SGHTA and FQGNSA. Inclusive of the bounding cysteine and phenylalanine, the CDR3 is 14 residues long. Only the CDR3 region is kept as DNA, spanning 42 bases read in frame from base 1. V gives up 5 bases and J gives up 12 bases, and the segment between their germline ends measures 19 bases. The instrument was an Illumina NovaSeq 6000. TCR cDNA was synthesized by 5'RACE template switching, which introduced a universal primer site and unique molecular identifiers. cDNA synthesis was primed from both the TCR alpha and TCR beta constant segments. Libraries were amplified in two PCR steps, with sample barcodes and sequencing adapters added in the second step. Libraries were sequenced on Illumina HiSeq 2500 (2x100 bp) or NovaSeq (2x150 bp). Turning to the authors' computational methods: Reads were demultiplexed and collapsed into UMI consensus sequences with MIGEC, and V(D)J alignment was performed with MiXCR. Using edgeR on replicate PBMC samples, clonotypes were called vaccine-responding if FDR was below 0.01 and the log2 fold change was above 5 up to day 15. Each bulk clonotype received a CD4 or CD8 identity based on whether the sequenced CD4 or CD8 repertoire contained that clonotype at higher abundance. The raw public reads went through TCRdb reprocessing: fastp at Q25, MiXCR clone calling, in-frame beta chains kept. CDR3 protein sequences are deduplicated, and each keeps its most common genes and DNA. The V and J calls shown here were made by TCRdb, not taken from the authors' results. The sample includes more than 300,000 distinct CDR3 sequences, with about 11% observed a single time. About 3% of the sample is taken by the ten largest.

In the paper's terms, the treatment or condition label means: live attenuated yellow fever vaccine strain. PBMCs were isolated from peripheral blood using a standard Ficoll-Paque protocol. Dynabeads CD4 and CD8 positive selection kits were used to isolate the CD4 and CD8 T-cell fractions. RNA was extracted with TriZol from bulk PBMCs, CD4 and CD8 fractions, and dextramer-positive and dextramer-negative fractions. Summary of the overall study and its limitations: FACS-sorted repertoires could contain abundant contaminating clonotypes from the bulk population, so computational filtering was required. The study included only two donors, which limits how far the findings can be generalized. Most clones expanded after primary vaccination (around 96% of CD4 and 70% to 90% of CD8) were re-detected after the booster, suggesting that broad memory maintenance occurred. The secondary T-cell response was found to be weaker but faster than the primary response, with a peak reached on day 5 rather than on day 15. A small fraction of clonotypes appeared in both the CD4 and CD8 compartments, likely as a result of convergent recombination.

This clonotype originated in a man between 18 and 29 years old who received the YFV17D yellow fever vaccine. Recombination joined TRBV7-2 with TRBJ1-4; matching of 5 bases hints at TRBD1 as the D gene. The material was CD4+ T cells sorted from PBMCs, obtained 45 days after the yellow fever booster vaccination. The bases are TGTGCCAGCAGCCGCCCGGGGGTGAAGGGCGAACTGTTTTTT. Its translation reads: CASSRPGVKGELFF.